This T cell receptor (beta chain) was documented in a study of T cells in Graves' hyperthyroidism and ophthalmopathy. This CDR3 region has 17 residues. With 1 base clipped from V and 2 bases from J, the junction kept 7 bases outside the gene matches. From RNA transcripts, TCR beta CDR3 regions were amplified. With the HTBI primer set, the TCR CDR3 went through a first round of RT-PCR. TCRdb re-analysed the multiplex PCR reads in MiXCR, keeping a single row per CDR3 protein. Of fewer than 350,000 distinct CDR3 sequences listed, 15% to 20% were seen once; the top ten hold 15% to 17%. Ten or more counts support this clonotype.

The TCR comes from a woman aged 40 to 50 with Graves' ophthalmopathy. The specimen was blood. The V call is TRBV12-3 or TRBV12-4, the J call TRBJ2-5; 10 positions match TRBD1. The CDR3 sequence: CASSLGRTGGPQETQYF. Written as DNA, the CDR3 is TGTGCCAGCAGTTTAGGGCGGACAGGGGGTCCTCAAGAGACCCAGTACTTC.